The clone carrying this T cell receptor (beta chain) has more than one count but fewer than ten. The data are from a study of T cell repertoires in aging, cancer and after chemotherapy. Multiplex touch-down PCR with TRB-A/B primers amplified rearranged V-D-J TRB sequences. MiXCR, applied by TCRdb to the multiplex PCR reads, yields one record per CDR3 protein. The top ten clones hold 3.5% to 4% of a sample with roughly 9,100 distinct CDR3 sequences, 34% of them seen once. Amplification of TCR beta used genomic DNA extracted from peripheral blood. CDR3 length equals 14 residues. CDR1 and CDR2 from the germline V gene are SGHTA and FQGNSA. Trimming pared 8 bases from V and 3 bases from J, leaving 16 bases between.

The clonotype originates from a human donor in good health. Sequences were obtained from blood. The rearrangement uses TRBV7-2 and TRBJ1-1, with D unresolved. The CDR3 loop is CASLNDGLYTEAFF. CDR3 nucleotides: TGTGCCAGCCTTAACGATGGGCTATACACTGAAGCTTTCTTT.